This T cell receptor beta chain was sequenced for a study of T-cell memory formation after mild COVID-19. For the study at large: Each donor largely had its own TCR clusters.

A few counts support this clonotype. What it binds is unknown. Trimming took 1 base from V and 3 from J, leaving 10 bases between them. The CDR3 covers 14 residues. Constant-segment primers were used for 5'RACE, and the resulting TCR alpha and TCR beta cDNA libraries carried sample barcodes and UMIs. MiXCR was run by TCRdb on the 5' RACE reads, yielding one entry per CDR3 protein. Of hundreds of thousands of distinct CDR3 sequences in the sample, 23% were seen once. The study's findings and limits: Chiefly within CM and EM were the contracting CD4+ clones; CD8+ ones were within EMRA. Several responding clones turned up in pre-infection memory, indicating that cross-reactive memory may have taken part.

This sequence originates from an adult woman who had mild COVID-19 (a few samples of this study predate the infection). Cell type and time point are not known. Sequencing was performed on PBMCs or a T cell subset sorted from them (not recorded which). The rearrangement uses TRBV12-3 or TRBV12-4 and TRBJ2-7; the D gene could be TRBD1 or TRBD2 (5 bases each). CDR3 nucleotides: TGTGCCAGCAGTTTAGTGGGGGACCACTACGAGCAGTACTTC. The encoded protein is CASSLVGDHYEQYF.